This T cell receptor (beta chain) was recorded in a study of CD8+CD57+ T cells in acquired aplastic anemia listed by TCRdb under 2018. About the investigation overall: DNA extracted from sorted CD4+ and CD8+ cells had a mean of around 3 ug, with a range of roughly 0.18 to 27.4 ug. For healthy donor samples, the average read count was about 10 million for CD4+ cells and approximately 12 million for CD8+ cells. What the work shows at the level of the full study, not this receptor alone: Patients and healthy controls showed no significant difference in CD8+ Simpson's diversity (P=0.060). Although roughly 29 CD8+ CDR3 sequences were shared by patients and controls, these sequences appeared highly expressed in patients and within the immunodominant clones of patients.

From the cysteine up to the phenylalanine, the CDR3 has a length of 11 residues. The CDR3 DNA has 33 bases and is translated from base 1. V is shortened by 5 bases, J by 7 bases, and the region joining them spans 8 bases. The germline V gene (reference sequence) sets CDR1 to LNHDA and CDR2 to SQIVND. This clonotype was detected many times. Its antigen has not been determined. The input lacks base qualities; no much larger clone sits a single base away. In the study, sorted CD4+ and CD8+ blood T cells from patients with severe aplastic anemia and from healthy subjects underwent deep sequencing of TCR repertoires. Ficoll-Paque density gradient centrifugation was used to isolate peripheral blood mononuclear cells. CD4+ and CD8+ T cells were sorted by FACS or magnetic beads before DNA extraction. TCR beta VDJ combination and CDR3 sequence profiling used genomic DNA as the template. An Illumina HiSeq 2000 was used for TCR repertoire sequencing. Processing in the source paper ran as follows. TRBV/TRBJ rearrangement plots, CDR3 size and DJ length profiles, and Simpson's diversity index were used to evaluate the repertoires. Whichever DNA sequence was most abundant in the deep sequencing data was defined as the immunodominant clone. CDR3 amino acid sequences were checked for sharing across subjects and were also compared against the VDJdb database and published repertoires. TCRdb itself trimmed the public reads at Q25 with fastp, ran MiXCR and retained productive beta chains. Merged by CDR3 protein, the rows form single entries marked with the most common genes and DNA. TCRdb's processing, not the study's, gives the V and J calls here. The sample records 150,000 to 200,000 distinct CDR3 sequences, under 75% of which are singletons. About 48% of the sample goes to the ten largest clones.

The specimen sequenced was sorted CD4+, CD8+, or CD8+CD57+ T cells (not recorded which) from PBMCs. The chain uses TRBV19 and TRBJ1-1, with a tentative D gene TRBD1 over 5 matching bases. The sequence derives from a human donor in good health. Read as DNA, the sequence is TGTGCCAGTAGTTGGGGGAATGAAGCTTTCTTT. It is translated as CASSWGNEAFF.